The sequence of this T cell receptor (beta chain) was determined in a study of shared clonotypes between healthy human individuals. Study conclusions and caveats: Clonotype sharing among donors was expected to depend on sequencing depth.

Donors, healthy HIV-negative adults, lacked recent acute infections or vaccinations. At least ten counts were recorded for this clone. What it binds is not known. The ends were cut back, 5 bases at V and 9 bases at J, with 16 bases in the middle. Germline V gene data show CDR1 as SGHTA and CDR2 as FQGNSA. The CDR3 totals 13 residues. Sequencing was performed with immunoSEQ multiplex PCR; in TCRdb, only in-frame clones are kept and a portion is missing. The table lists about 470,000 clones, roughly 77% of them singletons, with over 10% in the top ten. The sample taken for sequencing was PBMCs. The TCR originated in a woman in her 40s in good health. Some clones in this sample may be carry-over from other donors' samples. The rearrangement joins TRBV7-2 to TRBJ2-5; D may correspond to TRBD1 or TRBD2 (5 bases each). DNA of the CDR3: TGTGCCAGCAGCGAGGGGATACTTACGGCCCAGTACTTC. Translated, it gives CASSEGILTAQYF.